This record covers a single TCR beta chain. The antigen is undetermined. The data were taken from a study of cytomegalovirus exposure and HLA in healthy donors. Notes on the study in general: A list of roughly 180 TCR beta chains associated with cytomegalovirus was given.

The PCR ran on 60 Vbeta and 13 Jbeta primers. TCRdb's copy holds only in-frame clones and misses some; the assay was immunoSEQ multiplex PCR. The sample contains roughly 130,000 clones, 74% of which appear only once. This CDR3 is 12 amino acids long. The V gene lost 6 bases and the J gene lost 6 bases, with 14 bases spanning the gap. In germline, CDR1 is SQVTM, CDR2 ANQGSEA. This clonotype was sampled from a young man in good health and CMV-seropositive. The source material was PBMCs. This chain joins TRBV29-1 and TRBJ1-1; TRBD1 might be the D (5 bases). The DNA for the CDR3 is TGCAGCGTCGTGGGGGGTTTCGCTGAAGCTTTCTTT. The encoded protein is CSVVGGFAEAFF.